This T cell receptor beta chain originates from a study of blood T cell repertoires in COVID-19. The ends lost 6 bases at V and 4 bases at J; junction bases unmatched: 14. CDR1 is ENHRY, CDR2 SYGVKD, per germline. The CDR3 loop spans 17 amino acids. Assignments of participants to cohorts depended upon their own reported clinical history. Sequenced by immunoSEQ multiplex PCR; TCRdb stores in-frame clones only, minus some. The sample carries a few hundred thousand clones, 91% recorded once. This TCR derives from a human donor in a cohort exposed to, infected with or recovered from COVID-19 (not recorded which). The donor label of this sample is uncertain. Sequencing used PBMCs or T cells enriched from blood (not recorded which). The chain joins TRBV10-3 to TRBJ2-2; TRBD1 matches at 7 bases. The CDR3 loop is CAISPKARDRSTGELFF. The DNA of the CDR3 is TGTGCCATCAGCCCAAAAGCACGGGACAGAAGCACCGGGGAGCTGTTTTTT.